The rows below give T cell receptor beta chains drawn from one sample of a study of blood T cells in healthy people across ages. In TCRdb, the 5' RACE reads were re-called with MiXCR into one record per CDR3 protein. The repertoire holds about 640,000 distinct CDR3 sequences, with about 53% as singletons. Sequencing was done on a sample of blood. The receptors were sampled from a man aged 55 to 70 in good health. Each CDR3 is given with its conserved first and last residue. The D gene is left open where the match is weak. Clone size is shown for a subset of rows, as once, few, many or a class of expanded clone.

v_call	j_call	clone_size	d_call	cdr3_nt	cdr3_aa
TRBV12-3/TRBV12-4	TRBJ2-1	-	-	TGTGCCAGCAGTTTCATTCAGGGGTTCGGGCACAATGAGCAGTTCTTC	CASSFIQGFGHNEQFF
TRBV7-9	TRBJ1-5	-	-	TGTGCCAGCAGCCCCGGGCCGGGATCCGGCAATCAGCCCCAGCATTTT	CASSPGPGSGNQPQHF
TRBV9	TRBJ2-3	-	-	TGTGCCAGCAGCCCCCGGACCGACACAGATACGCAGTATTTT	CASSPRTDTDTQYF
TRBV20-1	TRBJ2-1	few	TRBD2	TGCAGTGCTAAAGCGGGGGGGCGCTACAATGAGCAGTTCTTC	CSAKAGGRYNEQFF
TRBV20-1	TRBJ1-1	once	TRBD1	TGCAGTGCTGAGGGGGCTCCCAAGAACACTGAAGCTTTCTTT	CSAEGAPKNTEAFF
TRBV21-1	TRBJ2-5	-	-	TGTGCCAGCAGCAAAGGCGGGGACGAGACCCAGTACTTC	CASSKGGDETQYF
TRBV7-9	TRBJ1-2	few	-	TGTGCCAGCAGCCCGGACTGGGGCTATGGCTACACCTTC	CASSPDWGYGYTF
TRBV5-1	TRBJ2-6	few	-	TGCGCCAGCAGCTTGGCCTCGATAGGCGGGGCCAACGTCCTGACTTTC	CASSLASIGGANVLTF
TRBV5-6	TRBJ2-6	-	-	TGTGCCAGCGGTTCCGGGACAAAACGCTCTGGGGCCAACGTCCTGACTTTC	CASGSGTKRSGANVLTF
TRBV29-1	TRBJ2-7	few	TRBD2	TGCAGCGTGACCCTAGAACAGCGGGGGACCTACGAGCAGTACTTC	CSVTLEQRGTYEQYF
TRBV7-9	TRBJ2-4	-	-	TGTGCCAGCAGCTTAGCCGACAGAGCCAAAAACATTCAGTACTTC	CASSLADRAKNIQYF
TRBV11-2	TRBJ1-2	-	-	TGTGCCAGCAGCTCTAACCCCCCAGTTGGTGGCTACACCTTC	CASSSNPPVGGYTF
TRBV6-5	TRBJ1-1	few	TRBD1	TGTGCCAGCAGTTATTCCGGACAGGGGCGCGATGCTTTCTTT	CASSYSGQGRDAFF
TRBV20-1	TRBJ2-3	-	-	TGCAGTGCTAATGGGAGACCTAGCACAGATACGCAGTATTTT	CSANGRPSTDTQYF
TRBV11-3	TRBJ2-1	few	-	TGTGCCAGCAGCTTAAGGTCAGGAGATCAATATGAGCAGTTCTTC	CASSLRSGDQYEQFF
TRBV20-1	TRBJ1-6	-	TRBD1	TGCAGTGCCTTGCTTACCTCGACAGGGGACCTGTTCAATTCACCCCTCCACTTT	CSALLTSTGDLFNSPLHF